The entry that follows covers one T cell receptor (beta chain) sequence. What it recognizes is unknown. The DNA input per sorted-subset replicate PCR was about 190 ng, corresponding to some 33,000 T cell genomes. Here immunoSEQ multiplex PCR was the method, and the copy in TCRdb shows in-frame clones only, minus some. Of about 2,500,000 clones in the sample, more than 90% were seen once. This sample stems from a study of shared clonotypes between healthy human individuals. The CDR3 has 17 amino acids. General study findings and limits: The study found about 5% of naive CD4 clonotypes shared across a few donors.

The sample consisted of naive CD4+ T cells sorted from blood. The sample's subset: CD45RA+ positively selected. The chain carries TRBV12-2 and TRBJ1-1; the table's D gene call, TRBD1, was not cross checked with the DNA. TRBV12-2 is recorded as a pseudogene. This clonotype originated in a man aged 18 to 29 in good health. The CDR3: CASRLAKMGQVNTEAFF. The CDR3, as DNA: TGTGCAAGTCGCTTAGCGAAAATGGGACAGGTGAACACTGAAGCTTTCTTT.